The present TCR beta chain was sequenced within a study of blood T cell repertoires in COVID-19. Study information: The samples span acute and convalescent COVID-19 from the United States, Italy and Spain.

TCRdb's copy holds only in-frame clones and misses some; the assay was immunoSEQ multiplex PCR. The table records 200,000 to 250,000 clones, 70% to 90% of them present only once. CDR3 length: 13 amino acids. Trimming took off 6 bases at V and 5 bases at J, with 13 bases between the two ends. Germline values: CDR1 SQVTM, CDR2 ANQGSEA. The rearrangement joins TRBV29-1 to TRBJ1-4; maybe TRBD1 (5 bases). The TCR sequence derives from a man aged 25-40 years who had recovered from COVID-19. The sequenced material came from peripheral blood. CDR3 in DNA: TGCAGCGTCGAGAGACAGTCGAATGAAAAACTGTTTTTT. It codes for CSVERQSNEKLFF.